The 28 T cell receptor beta chains below were found in one sample sequenced in a study of OX40 agonist ivuxolimab in advanced cancers. The protocol was immunoSEQ multiplex PCR, while the TCRdb copy is restricted to in-frame clones and leaves out a portion. The sample yields about 52,000 clones, approximately 94% seen once. Sample: CD4+ or CD8+ T cells sorted from blood, taken in a trial of the OX40 agonist ivuxolimab. The source of these receptors is an adult with an advanced solid tumor such as melanoma, head and neck, liver or kidney cancer.

The count of this clone is one. This chain links TRBV6-1 with TRBJ2-7; 8 nucleotides align to TRBD1. The CDR3 is 13 residues long. V dropped 8 bases and J dropped 2; count of bases not matched to a gene: 5. Germline CDR1 is MNHNS and CDR2 is SASEGT. The CDR3: CASGQGNPYEQYF. The CDR3 DNA reads as TGTGCCAGCGGACAGGGAAACCCCTACGAGCAGTACTTC.

This chain connects TRBV4-2 to TRBJ2-1, with 9 positions matching TRBD2. Germline CDR1 reads LGHNA; CDR2 reads YNFKEQ. The CDR3 covers 16 residues. The junction had 5 bases not matched to a gene; V was cut back by 3 bases and J by 2 bases. CDR3 loop: CASSQGREGPYNEQFF. CDR3 coding DNA: TGTGCCAGCAGCCAGGGGCGGGAGGGCCCCTACAATGAGCAGTTCTTC.

The chain employs TRBV7-6 and TRBJ2-7; no clear D. This CDR3 spans 12 amino acids. Trimming shortened V by 1 base and J by 6 bases, and 7 bases separated the two germline ends. Germline V gives CDR1 SGHVS, CDR2 FNYEAQ. Written as DNA, the CDR3 is TGTGCCAGCAGCTTAGGATCGGTCGAGCAGTACTTC. Its protein product is CASSLGSVEQYF.

The genes are TRBV7-6 and TRBJ2-5; TRBD1 aligns across 9 bases. CDR3 length: 16 residues. Looked up from germline, CDR1 is SGHVS and CDR2 is FNYEAQ. With V trimmed by 5 bases and J by 2 bases, 9 bases remained unmatched. The CDR3 spells CASSTRPGQGQETQYF. As DNA, the CDR3 is TGTGCCAGCAGCACAAGACCGGGACAGGGACAAGAGACCCAGTACTTC.

The chain uses TRBV6-1 and TRBJ2-1; D not resolved. The V and J ends lost 4 bases and 7 bases respectively, with 8 bases between them. The germline CDR1 and CDR2 sequences are MNHNS and SASEGT. CDR3 length: 12 amino acids. The CDR3 DNA sequence: TGTGCCAGCAGTGGACCTATGAATGAGCAGTTCTTC. This encodes CASSGPMNEQFF.

CDR3 in amino acids: CASSLGTASYEQYF. CDR3 nucleotides: TGTGCCAGTAGTCTTGGGACAGCATCCTACGAGCAGTACTTC. The genes are TRBV19 and TRBJ2-7; TRBD1 matches 7 bases. The CDR3 length is 14 residues. CDR1 is LNHDA, CDR2 SQIVND, per germline (reference sequence). V lost 5 bases, J lost 1 base, and 5 bases stayed unmatched.

The genes are TRBV6-5 and TRBJ1-5, with TRBD1 matching over 7 bases. The CDR3 totals 14 residues. Germline V lookup: CDR1 MNHEY, CDR2 SVGAGI. The ends lost 2 bases at V and 6 bases at J; junction bases unmatched: 4. The DNA for the CDR3 is TGTGCCAGCAGTTACAGGGGGCAGGGTCAGCCCCAGCATTTT. It yields the protein CASSYRGQGQPQHF.

CDR3 loop: CASRLRDTYSGNTIYF. CDR3 bases: TGTGCCAGCCGACTACGGGACACCTACTCTGGAAACACCATATATTTT. The rearrangement links TRBV28 to TRBJ1-3, with D perhaps TRBD1 (6 bases). This CDR3 comprises 16 residues. Trimming cost V 8 bases and J 0 bases, with 17 bases left between them. Germline V CDR1 and CDR2: MDHEN, SYDVKM. Supplemented by reference TRBV28 and TRBJ1-3, the full variable domain reads DVKVTQSSRYLVKRTGEKVFLECVQDMDHENMFWYRQDPGLGLRLIYFSYDVKMKEKGDIPEGYSVSREKKERFSLILESASTNQTSMYLCASRLRDTYSGNTIYFGEGSWLTVV.

This sequence joins TRBV14 and TRBJ2-2, with 7 bases fitting TRBD2. CDR1 is SGHDN, CDR2 FVKESK, per germline. Unmatched junction bases numbered 7, after V lost 5 bases and J lost 4 bases. The CDR3 has 15 amino acids. CDR3 region: CASSSFPGGTGELFF. DNA of the CDR3: TGTGCCAGCAGCTCCTTTCCGGGGGGCACCGGGGAGCTGTTTTTT.

Written as DNA, the CDR3 is TGTGCCAGCAGCCCCCGGCGGACCGGCTACAATGAGCAGTTCTTC. It specifies CASSPRRTGYNEQFF. V is TRBV11-2 and J is TRBJ2-1; the D is unclear. Trimming cost V 5 bases and J 3 bases, with 14 bases left between them. Germline V CDR1 and CDR2: SGHAT, FQNNGV. The CDR3 runs to 15 residues.

The rearrangement joins TRBV6-1 to TRBJ2-3; D unclear. The germline V and J ends were trimmed by 5 bases and 0 bases, with 9 bases remaining between them. From germline, CDR1 is MNHNS and CDR2 SASEGT. This CDR3 has 14 amino acids. CDR3 bases: TGTGCCAGCAGTCCTGCGTTTAGCACAGATACGCAGTATTTT. It yields the protein CASSPAFSTDTQYF.

This rearrangement joins TRBV29-1 to TRBJ2-2; D gene ambiguous. Germline values: CDR1 SQVTM, CDR2 ANQGSEA. The V end was cut by 0 bases, the J end by 7 bases, with 6 bases between. The length of the CDR3 is 12 residues. The CDR3, as DNA: TGCAGCGTTGAAGAAGGGATCGGGGAGCTGTTTTTT. Encoded protein: CSVEEGIGELFF.

CDR3 sequence: CASSLTRGTLSGYTF. DNA of the CDR3: TGTGCCAGCAGCTTAACGAGGGGGACCTTATCGGGCTACACCTTC. The chain couples TRBV7-8 to TRBJ1-2; tentatively, D is TRBD1 (6 bases). CDR3 length equals 15 residues. The ends were cut back, 2 bases at V and 8 bases at J, with 18 bases in the middle. Looked up from germline, CDR1 is SGHVS and CDR2 is FQNEAQ.

The chain couples TRBV11-2 to TRBJ2-1; D gene unclear. The germline V and J ends were trimmed by 3 bases and 8 bases, with 5 bases remaining between them. The CDR3 totals 11 residues. Germline V gives CDR1 SGHAT, CDR2 FQNNGV. The CDR3 loop is CASSFVDEQFF. The CDR3 DNA is TGTGCCAGCAGCTTCGTGGATGAGCAGTTCTTC.

The rearrangement links TRBV28 to TRBJ2-7; a weak D match, TRBD2 (5 bases). The CDR3 length is 16 residues. Trimming shortened V by 5 bases and J by 1 base, and 18 bases separated the two germline ends. Looked up from germline, CDR1 is MDHEN and CDR2 is SYDVKM. The CDR3 region is CASSTFTRASSYEQYF. In DNA, the CDR3 is TGTGCCAGCAGTACCTTTACGCGGGCTTCTTCCTACGAGCAGTACTTC.

The chain carries TRBV7-2 and TRBJ2-7; D gene unclear. The V end lost 1 base, the J end lost 6 bases, and 4 bases lay between the germline ends. Germline values: CDR1 SGHTA, CDR2 FQGNSA. The CDR3 has 11 amino acids. The CDR3 is CASSLVAEQYF. CDR3 in DNA: TGTGCCAGCAGCTTAGTAGCCGAGCAGTACTTC.

This clone came up once. The V and J genes are TRBV6-5 and TRBJ1-1; maybe TRBD1 (6 bases). Trimming shortened V by 5 bases and J by 8 bases, and 12 bases separated the two germline ends. The CDR3 totals 12 residues. From germline, CDR1 is MNHEY and CDR2 SVGAGI. This chain's CDR3 is CASSQFDREAFF. Written as DNA, the CDR3 is TGTGCCAGCAGTCAATTCGACAGGGAAGCTTTCTTT.

The chain joins TRBV11-1 to TRBJ2-7; TRBD2 is a possible D gene (7 bases). The V end was cut by 2 bases, the J end by 6 bases, with 11 bases between. The CDR3 is made up of 13 amino acids. Germline-derived CDR1 and CDR2 are SGHAT and FQDESV (reference sequence). CDR3 amino acids: CASSLLGGAEQYF. CDR3 nucleotides: TGTGCCAGCAGCTTACTTGGGGGGGCCGAGCAGTACTTC.

The chain links TRBV4-1 to TRBJ1-2; D gene unclear. The CDR3 totals 14 residues. CDR1 MGHRA and CDR2 YSYEKL come from the germline V gene. The V end was cut by 1 base, the J end by 5 bases, with 11 bases between. The CDR3 loop is CASSQGGSSYGYTF. CDR3 bases: TGCGCCAGCAGCCAAGGCGGATCCTCTTATGGCTACACCTTC.

The CDR3 DNA reads as TGTGCCAGCAGCGAGGGACCGGGACTAGCGGGAGTCGGGGAGCTGTTTTTT. Its protein product is CASSEGPGLAGVGELFF. This chain joins TRBV9 and TRBJ2-2; 14 positions match TRBD2. The trim removed 3 bases at V and 7 bases at J, leaving 8 bases unmatched. This CDR3 region has 17 residues. In germline, CDR1 is SGDLS, CDR2 YYNGEE.

The V call is TRBV30, the J call TRBJ1-2; D uncertain. This CDR3 contains 14 residues. Between the trimmed V and J ends, which lost 0 bases and 7 bases, there was a span of 15 bases. CDR1 and CDR2 from the germline V gene are GTSNPN and SVGIG (reference sequence). This chain's CDR3 is CAWSVRRDTFGYTF. CDR3 nucleotide sequence: TGTGCCTGGAGTGTAAGGCGCGATACGTTTGGCTACACCTTC.

This clone was seen more than once but under ten times. This rearrangement joins TRBV21-1 to TRBJ2-5; the table names TRBD1, a call not compared with the DNA. TRBV21-1 has pseudogene status. This CDR3 is 13 amino acids long. For the CDR3, the DNA is TGTGCCAGCAGCACACGACAGTTAGAGACCCAGTACTTC. As protein: CASSTRQLETQYF.

J is TRBJ2-7 and V is TRBV6-5; tentative D call: TRBD2 (6 bases). The length of the CDR3 is 13 residues. Germline values: CDR1 MNHEY, CDR2 SVGAGI. The V end was cut by 6 bases, the J end by 6 bases, with 15 bases between. The CDR3: CASSPDYLREQYF. In DNA form, the CDR3 reads TGTGCCAGCAGCCCGGACTACCTTCGCGAGCAGTACTTC.

The chain carries TRBV7-8 and TRBJ1-5, with D perhaps TRBD1 (6 bases). CDR1 and CDR2 from the germline V gene are SGHVS and FQNEAQ. Between the trimmed V and J ends, which lost 4 bases and 3 bases, there was a span of 13 bases. This CDR3 region has 15 residues. The CDR3 DNA sequence: TGTGCCAGCAGCTCCTCGGGGGCCAACAATCAGCCCCAGCATTTT. Amino acids: CASSSSGANNQPQHF.

The rearrangement joins TRBV7-2 to TRBJ2-1; TRBD1 matches at 7 bases. The trim removed 7 bases at V and 5 bases at J, leaving 8 bases unmatched. The CDR3 runs to 14 residues. Germline CDR1 reads SGHTA; CDR2 reads FQGNSA. The CDR3 loop is CASKIQGLDNEQFF. The CDR3 DNA sequence: TGTGCCAGCAAAATACAGGGGTTAGACAATGAGCAGTTCTTC.

The chain uses TRBV5-1 and TRBJ1-5; the match to TRBD1 covers 8 bases. Trimming at V came to 0 bases and at J to 2 bases, leaving 1 base not matched to a gene. The CDR3 runs 15 residues. CDR1 and CDR2 from the germline V gene are SGHRS and YFSETQ. The CDR3 sequence is CASSLEGQGNQPQHF. As DNA, the CDR3 is TGCGCCAGCAGCTTGGAGGGACAGGGCAATCAGCCCCAGCATTTT.

The chain joins TRBV7-9 to TRBJ2-1; 9 bases fit TRBD2. The germline CDR1 and CDR2 sequences are SEHNR and FQNEAQ (reference sequence). The V segment lost 0 bases and the J segment 0 bases; nucleotides outside the gene matches: 9. This CDR3 region has 19 residues. Here the CDR3 reads CASSLAVSLAGSSYNEQFF. The CDR3 nucleotides read TGTGCCAGCAGCTTAGCAGTGAGTCTAGCGGGAAGCTCCTACAATGAGCAGTTCTTC.

The chain couples TRBV4-1 to TRBJ2-3; no clear D gene. This CDR3 is built from 14 residues. Per germline, CDR1 MGHRA and CDR2 YSYEKL. V was clipped by 4 bases and J by 2 bases, with 10 bases between them. CDR3 coding DNA: TGCGCCAGCAGCCTAACGCGCATCACAGATACGCAGTATTTT. This sequence encodes CASSLTRITDTQYF.